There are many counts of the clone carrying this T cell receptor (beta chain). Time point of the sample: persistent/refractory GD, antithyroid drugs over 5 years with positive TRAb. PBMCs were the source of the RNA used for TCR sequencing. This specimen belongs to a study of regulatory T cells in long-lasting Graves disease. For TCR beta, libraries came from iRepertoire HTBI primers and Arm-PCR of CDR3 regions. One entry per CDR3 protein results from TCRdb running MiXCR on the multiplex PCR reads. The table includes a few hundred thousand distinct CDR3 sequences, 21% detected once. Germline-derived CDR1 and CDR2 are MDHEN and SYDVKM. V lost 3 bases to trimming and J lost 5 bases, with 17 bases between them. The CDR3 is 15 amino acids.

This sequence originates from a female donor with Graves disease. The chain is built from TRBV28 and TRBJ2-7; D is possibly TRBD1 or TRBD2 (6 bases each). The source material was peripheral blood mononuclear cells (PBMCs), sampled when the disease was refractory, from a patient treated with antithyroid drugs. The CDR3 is CASSFAYREVHEQYF. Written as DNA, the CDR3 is TGTGCCAGCAGTTTTGCCTACAGGGAGGTCCACGAGCAGTACTTC. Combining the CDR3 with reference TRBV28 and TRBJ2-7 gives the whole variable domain DVKVTQSSRYLVKRTGEKVFLECVQDMDHENMFWYRQDPGLGLRLIYFSYDVKMKEKGDIPEGYSVSREKKERFSLILESASTNQTSMYLCASSFAYREVHEQYFGPGTRLTVT.